This T cell receptor beta chain came from a study of vaccination and CD4 T cells after COVID-19 (dated by TCRdb to 2021 to 2024). Looking at the study overall: Convalescent patients had a positive SARS-CoV-2 result on nasal swab PCR, and of these patients, fewer than ten had mild disease and one had severe disease. Control cultures used a CEFX viral epitope pool as positive control, an HIV-1 Nef peptide pool as negative control, or no peptide. Participants got two doses of the Pfizer-BioNTech BNT162b2 vaccine (n=8) or two doses of the Moderna mRNA-1273 vaccine (n=2). The convalescent cohort comprised six males and four females, including two Hispanic individuals, seven Caucasians, two Asians and one multiracial person. The time from the second vaccine dose to post-vaccine blood sampling had a median of roughly 72 days and ranged from roughly 12 to 250 days. Post-COVID blood samples were collected from convalescent patients a median of around 100 days after diagnosis, with a range of roughly 30 to 170 days. In 10 COVID-19 convalescent patients and a handful of infection-naive healthy vaccine recipients, the spike-specific CD4+ TCR repertoire before mRNA vaccination was compared with the repertoire after mRNA vaccination. The cultures were stimulated with overlapping spike peptide pools from SARS-CoV-2 and from the common cold coronaviruses HCoV-NL63, HCoV-OC43 and HCoV-229E.

Library preparation used PCR. TCR sequencing of DNA from cultured CD4+ T cells used the Oncomine TCR Beta short-read assay at the Johns Hopkins FTIC core. The QIAamp micro DNA kit was used to extract genomic DNA from the cultured CD4+ T cells. The Oncomine TCR Beta libraries from cultured CD4+ T cells were pooled using unique dual indexes and then sequenced on an Illumina iSeq 100. Concerning the study's data processing: Non-productive sequences were removed, and CDR3s that did not start with C, did not end with F or W, or were shorter than 7 amino acids were discarded. The MANAFEST web application identified antigen-specific clonotypes by comparing peptide-stimulated wells against reference wells and other culture wells. For a clone to be called positive, the clone needed an FDR below 0.05, an odds ratio above 5, and a productive frequency above 0.1% in at least two of three replicate wells. A clonotype counted as cross-reactive if it showed significant expansion both in the SARS-CoV-2 spike wells and in at least one common cold coronavirus spike condition. CDR3 homology was assessed with Levenshtein distances (stringdist) and unrooted phylogenetic trees (ape) in R version 3.6.1. TCRdb reran the public reads through fastp at Q25 and MiXCR, keeping productive beta chains. Every distinct CDR3 protein forms one entry, paired with its most common genes and DNA. TCRdb's processing, not the study's, gives the V and J calls here. The sample table contains 8,000 to 9,500 distinct CDR3 sequences; only one count was recorded for 55% to 70% of them. The leading ten clones occupy around 15% of the sample.

The CDR3 contains 12 residues, cysteine and phenylalanine counted. Only CDR3 DNA is held: 36 bases, read in frame from base 1. According to the germline V gene (reference sequence), CDR1 reads DFQATT and CDR2 reads SNEGSKA. V is shortened by 5 bases, J by 13 bases, and the region joining them spans 15 bases. This sample's treatment or condition label indicates: approximately nine-day PBMC culture with coronavirus spike peptide pools or control peptides (ViraFEST assay). The ViraFEST assay, used in the study, expanded antigen-specific T cells with peptide pools and then identified the expanded clonotypes through TCR sequencing. The convalescent patients' positive SARS-CoV-2 PCR tests were from March to December 2020, which was before the Alpha, Beta and Delta variants emerged in the United States. PBMCs were cultured at a few million per well in IMDM supplemented with approximately 5% human AB serum and 8.5 to 10 IU/ml IL-2, with about 11 ug/ml peptide pools added. Half of the culture medium was replaced with fresh IL-2-containing medium on days 3 and 7. Once the cells had been in culture for less than 11 days, the EasySep CD4+ T cell isolation kit was used to isolate CD4+ T cells by negative selection. Ficoll-Paque Plus gradient centrifugation was used to isolate PBMCs from whole blood, and the isolated PBMCs were then either used fresh or cryopreserved at -140C. Each culture condition was generally run in triplicate wells.

Broad study findings and their caveats: Nearly all vaccine-specific clones in convalescent patients (304 of 307) were mono-reactive for SARS-CoV-2 spike rather than cross-reactive with common cold coronaviruses. Among the post-vaccine SARS-CoV-2-reactive clones in convalescent patients, a median about 89% showed up only after vaccination, which suggests vaccine-specific priming. The median number of SARS-CoV-2-reactive clonotypes rose from 21 after infection to about 40 after vaccination, but the change was not significant. The number of convalescent patients in the study was relatively small, and the study did not examine early timepoints following natural infection.

As regards this clonotype: Its antigen is unknown. Base qualities are not provided; no much larger clone lies one nucleotide away.

The sample was cultured CD4+ T cells from blood, taken after SARS-CoV-2 vaccination. This chain is built from TRBV20-1 and TRBJ1-6; a confident D gene designation cannot be given. This receptor was taken from a human donor with COVID-19. The DNA is as follows: TGCAGTGCTTTTACCCCATCCGGCCCCCTCCACTTT. Its protein product is CSAFTPSGPLHF.